These 21 T cell receptor beta chains came from one sample sequenced in a study of cytomegalovirus exposure and HLA in healthy donors. The PCR had 60 Vbeta and 13 Jbeta primers. The method was immunoSEQ multiplex PCR; TCRdb's version includes in-frame clones alone and lacks a portion of them. The data contain over 65,000 clones, 75% of them seen just once; the ten biggest clones take up roughly 2%. The source material was PBMCs. The receptors stem from a man aged 40-49 years in good health and CMV-seronegative.

As DNA, the CDR3 is TGTGCCAGCAGCTACTCCACTGCGAGTACCGGGGAGCTGTTTTTT. It encodes CASSYSTASTGELFF. This chain connects TRBV6-4 to TRBJ2-2, with D unclear. V was trimmed by 6 bases and J by 5 bases, leaving 16 bases between them. The germline gives CDR1 MRHNA, CDR2 SNTAGT. The CDR3 is made up of 15 amino acids.

The rearrangement uses TRBV29-1 and TRBJ2-3, with D possibly being TRBD1 (5 bases). The CDR3 has 12 residues. V dropped 7 bases and J dropped 4 bases, with 12 bases sitting between them. From germline, CDR1 is SQVTM and CDR2 ANQGSEA. The CDR3 DNA sequence: TGCAGCGAGAACAGGTTCCCAGATACGCAGTATTTT. Translating gives CSENRFPDTQYF.

The V and J genes are TRBV29-1 and TRBJ2-7, with D unresolved. V shed 7 bases and J shed 1 base, with 14 bases lying between them. Germline CDR1 reads SQVTM; CDR2 reads ANQGSEA. The CDR3 runs to 13 residues. The CDR3 nucleotides read TGCAGCGCCTCAATAACAGTTTCCTACGAGCAGTACTTC. Protein sequence: CSASITVSYEQYF.

V is TRBV19 and J is TRBJ1-1; D is uncertain. Germline-derived CDR1 and CDR2 are LNHDA and SQIVND (reference sequence). This CDR3 contains 15 residues. V lost 4 bases, J lost 5 bases, and 17 bases lay in between. The CDR3 bases are TGTGCCAGTAGTACAACCCCGGCAGGCCGAACTGAAGCTTTCTTT. Its protein is CASSTTPAGRTEAFF.

J is TRBJ1-1 and V is TRBV7-2, with 7 positions matching TRBD1. Germline V lookup: CDR1 SGHTA, CDR2 FQGNSA. This CDR3 is built from 16 residues. J was trimmed by 4 bases and V by 1 base; bases with no gene match: 9. The CDR3 coding sequence is TGTGCCAGCAGCTTAGGAGCAGGGGGGACCGGCACTGAAGCTTTCTTT. It is translated as CASSLGAGGTGTEAFF.

The chain is built from TRBV19 and TRBJ1-1; D is possibly TRBD1 (6 bases). V lost 4 bases, J lost 8 bases, and 14 bases lay in between. Looked up from germline, CDR1 is LNHDA and CDR2 is SQIVND (reference sequence). The CDR3 runs to 13 residues. Here the CDR3 reads CASSKAGAREAFF. DNA for the CDR3: TGTGCCAGTAGTAAGGCAGGGGCGAGGGAAGCTTTCTTT.

The genes are TRBV29-1 and TRBJ2-7, with 11 bases that match TRBD2. Germline assignment: CDR1 SQVTM and CDR2 ANQGSEA. The CDR3 spans 17 residues. Losses at the gene ends were 1 base for V and 0 bases for J; bases not matched to a gene: 8. The CDR3 sequence: CSVEVGTSGLSSYEQYF. The CDR3 DNA is TGCAGCGTTGAAGTTGGGACTAGCGGATTAAGCTCCTACGAGCAGTACTTC.

The chain recombines TRBV6-1 with TRBJ1-1; possible D gene TRBD1, 6 bases. Germline CDR1 reads MNHNS; CDR2 reads SASEGT. CDR3 length: 15 amino acids. V lost 6 bases, J lost 0 bases, and 14 bases lay in between. CDR3 in amino acids: CASSPDRFMNTEAFF. For the CDR3, the DNA is TGTGCCAGCAGCCCGGACAGATTTATGAACACTGAAGCTTTCTTT.

The chain joins TRBV10-3 to TRBJ1-5; 10 bases fit TRBD1. The CDR3 is 15 amino acids. CDR1 is ENHRY, CDR2 SYGVKD, per germline. V lost 5 bases to trimming and J lost 1 base; unmatched junction nucleotides: 2. The CDR3 loop reads CAISPGQGSNQPQHF. CDR3 DNA: TGTGCCATCAGTCCGGGACAGGGGAGCAATCAGCCCCAGCATTTT.

V is TRBV5-6 and J is TRBJ2-1; 11 bases line up with TRBD1. This CDR3 has 15 residues. CDR1 is SGHDT, CDR2 YYEEEE, per germline. The V and J ends lost 0 bases and 8 bases, in that order; junction bases with no gene match: 4. Here the CDR3 reads CASSLGGTGGYEQFF. CDR3 coding DNA: TGTGCCAGCAGCTTGGGGGGGACAGGGGGATATGAGCAGTTCTTC.

Turning to this clone: An end of the junction does not agree with germline; a read error may underlie this. The chain carries TRBV30 and TRBJ1-3; perhaps TRBD1 as D (6 bases). The CDR3 has 18 residues. Germline V gene sequence: CDR1 GTSNPN, CDR2 SVGIG (reference sequence). The CDR3 reads CASSGKGDGERSGNTIYF. The CDR3 DNA follows: TGTGCCTCGAGTGGGAAGGGGGACGGGGAGAGGAGCGGAAACACCATATATTTT.

This rearrangement joins TRBV6-4 to TRBJ2-3; 11 positions match TRBD2. CDR3 length: 15 amino acids. Germline loops: CDR1 MRHNA, CDR2 SNTAGT. V gave up 3 bases and J gave up 8 bases; unmatched junction bases: 7. The CDR3 DNA reads TGTGCCAGCAGTGAGGGGACTAGCGGTACATCTACGCAGTATTTT. Its translation is CASSEGTSGTSTQYF.

This clone was detected a few times. V and J are TRBV4-1 and TRBJ1-1; 7 bases are shared with TRBD1. The CDR3 has 15 amino acids. The V segment lost 3 bases and the J segment 2 bases; nucleotides outside the gene matches: 6. Germline V lookup: CDR1 MGHRA, CDR2 YSYEKL. In DNA, the CDR3 is TGCGCCAGCAGCCATCGAGGACAGGCCAACACTGAAGCTTTCTTT. Its translation: CASSHRGQANTEAFF.

This clone has more than one count but fewer than ten. The chain joins TRBV6-1 to TRBJ2-7, with 8 bases matching TRBD2. Germline V gives CDR1 MNHNS, CDR2 SASEGT. This CDR3 comprises 14 residues. The V and J ends lost 3 bases and 2 bases, in that order; junction bases with no gene match: 3. The CDR3: CASSDTSGAYEQYF. DNA for the CDR3: TGTGCCAGCAGTGATACTAGCGGCGCCTACGAGCAGTACTTC.

J is TRBJ2-7 and V is TRBV6-5, with 7 bases aligning to TRBD2. In germline, CDR1 is MNHEY, CDR2 SVGAGI. V was clipped by 2 bases and J by 5 bases; unmatched bases: 6. This CDR3 is 14 amino acids long. This chain's CDR3 is CASSYNREAHEQYF. The CDR3, as DNA: TGTGCCAGCAGTTACAATCGGGAGGCCCACGAGCAGTACTTC.

A note on this clone: An end of the junction differs from the germline gene, which may be a read error. The chain uses TRBV29-1 and TRBJ2-1; 9 nucleotides align to TRBD1. This CDR3 is 14 amino acids long. Germline V lookup: CDR1 SQVTM, CDR2 ANQGSEA. The CDR3 protein is CSVGQGVSYNEQLF. The CDR3 nucleotides read TGCAGCGTTGGACAGGGGGTCTCCTACAATGAGCAGCTCTTC.

V and J are TRBV29-1 and TRBJ2-2, with 10 bases fitting TRBD1. The germline CDR1 and CDR2 sequences are SQVTM and ANQGSEA. The CDR3 runs 14 residues. The V and J ends lost 4 bases and 5 bases, in that order; junction bases with no gene match: 4. The CDR3 protein is CSVGTGGPTGELFF. CDR3 coding DNA: TGCAGCGTTGGGACAGGGGGTCCAACCGGGGAGCTGTTTTTT.

The sample holds a few counts of this clone. V usage is TRBV7-9 and J usage is TRBJ2-7; a weak D match, TRBD2 (6 bases). V dropped 7 bases and J dropped 2 bases, with 24 bases sitting between them. The CDR3 has 17 residues. The germline CDR1 and CDR2 sequences are SEHNR and FQNEAQ (reference sequence). The CDR3 sequence: CASTRGKGALLPYEQYF. CDR3 coding DNA: TGTGCCAGCACTCGCGGGAAAGGGGCCCTACTACCCTACGAGCAGTACTTC.

The chain joins TRBV15 to TRBJ1-4; D is perhaps TRBD1 (5 bases). The CDR3 has 15 residues. CDR1 is LNHNV, CDR2 YYDKDF, per germline (reference sequence). Trimming took off 0 bases at V and 12 bases at J, with 17 bases between the two ends. The CDR3 is CATSRDPGLPGELFF. For the CDR3, the DNA is TGTGCCACCAGCAGAGACCCGGGGCTGCCGGGGGAACTGTTTTTT.

The CDR3 DNA reads TGTGCCAGCAGTCTGGCAGACAATCAGCCCCAGCATTTT. Amino acid sequence: CASSLADNQPQHF. The chain has TRBV6-5 and TRBJ1-5; no reliable D call. There are 13 residues in the CDR3. Trimming left V 5 bases short and J 3 bases short, with 8 bases between. Germline values: CDR1 MNHEY, CDR2 SVGAGI.

The chain carries TRBV6-1 and TRBJ2-7; maybe TRBD1 (5 bases). The V gene's germline CDR1 is MNHNS and CDR2 SASEGT. CDR3 length: 14 amino acids. Trimming cost V 3 bases and J 2 bases, with 11 bases left between them. CDR3 loop: CASSDRQHTYEQYF. The DNA of the CDR3 is TGTGCCAGCAGTGACCGACAGCATACCTACGAGCAGTACTTC.